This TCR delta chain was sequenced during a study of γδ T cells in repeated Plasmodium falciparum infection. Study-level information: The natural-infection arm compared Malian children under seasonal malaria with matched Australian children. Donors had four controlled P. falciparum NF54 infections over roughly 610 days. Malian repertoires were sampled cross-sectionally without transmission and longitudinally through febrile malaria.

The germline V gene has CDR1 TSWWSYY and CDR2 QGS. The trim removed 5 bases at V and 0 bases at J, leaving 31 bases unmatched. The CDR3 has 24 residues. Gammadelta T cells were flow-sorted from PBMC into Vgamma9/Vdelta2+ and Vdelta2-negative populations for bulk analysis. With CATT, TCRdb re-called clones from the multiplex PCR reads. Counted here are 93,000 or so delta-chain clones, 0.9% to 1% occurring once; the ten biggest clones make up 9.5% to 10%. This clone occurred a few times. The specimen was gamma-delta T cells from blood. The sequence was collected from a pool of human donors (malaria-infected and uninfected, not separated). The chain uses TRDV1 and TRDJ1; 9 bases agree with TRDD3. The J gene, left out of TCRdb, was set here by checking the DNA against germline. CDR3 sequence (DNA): TGTGCTCTTGGGAACTCCTCCCTGGCCCCTTCGAACGGGGATACGCGCCAGTACACCGATAAACTCATCTTT. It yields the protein CALGNSSLAPSNGDTRQYTDKLIF.